The 25 T cell receptor beta chains presented below share a single source sample, sequenced in a study of T-cell reconstitution after alpha-beta-depleted transplantation in children (dated by TCRdb to about 2016). Receptors were amplified or captured by PCR. TCRdb records Illumina HiSeq 2500 as the sequencer. TCR libraries were prepared with molecular barcoding, using unique molecular identifiers to normalize TCRbeta repertoire quantification. The raw public data were reprocessed by TCRdb itself: fastp quality trimming at Q25, MiXCR clonotype calling, in-frame beta chains only. Merged by CDR3 protein, the rows form single entries marked with the most common genes and DNA. A total of approximately 70,000 distinct CDR3 sequences appear in this sample, just under 5% of them only once. The ten largest clones take up approximately 17% of the sample. The sample's treatment or condition label is to be understood as: allogeneic hematopoietic cell transplantation with graft depleted of TCRalphabeta T cells and CD19 B cells.

The sample in question was PBMCs, mostly from graft donor cells, obtained 180 days after TCRalphabeta/CD19-depleted stem cell transplant. The receptors here all came from a boy less than two years old who had a stem cell transplant for acute myeloid leukemia, so the T cells may come from the graft donor.

This clonotype was seen at least ten times. The chain links TRBV2 to TRBJ2-5; D remains unclear. Germline V gene data show CDR1 as SNHLY and CDR2 as FYNNEI. The CDR3 loop spans 17 amino acids. V was cut by 1 base and J by 1 base, with 16 bases left in between. The CDR3 DNA follows: TGTGCCAGCAGTGAAGTGGAAAGGGTTCCGCCCCAAGAGACCCAGTACTTC. Its protein product is CASSEVERVPPQETQYF.

This clonotype showed up many times. The rearrangement uses TRBV6-5 and TRBJ2-5; 9 bases are a match to TRBD1. The length of the CDR3 is 16 residues. V trimming: 0 bases; J trimming: 3 bases; junction bases outside the gene matches: 5. Per germline, CDR1 MNHEY and CDR2 SVGAGI. CDR3 in amino acids: CASSYSMDRGKETQYF. In nucleotides, the CDR3 is TGTGCCAGCAGTTACTCGATGGACAGGGGAAAAGAGACCCAGTACTTC.

This clonotype came up many times. J is TRBJ2-6 and V is TRBV5-1, with D possibly matching TRBD2 (5 bases). Trimming pared 7 bases from V and 2 bases from J, leaving 10 bases between. This CDR3 region has 14 residues. Germline CDR1 is SGHRS and CDR2 is YFSETQ. The CDR3 protein is CASDPGTGANVLTF. The CDR3 DNA reads as TGCGCCAGCGACCCCGGGACTGGGGCCAACGTCCTGACTTTC. Variable domain in full (rest from reference TRBV5-1 and TRBJ2-6): KAGVTQTPRYLIKTRGQQVTLSCSPISGHRSVSWYQQTPGQGLQFLFEYFSETQRNKGNFPGRFSGRQFSNSRSEMNVSTLELGDSALYLCASDPGTGANVLTFGAGSRLTVL.

This clonotype appeared many times. The chain recombines TRBV28 with TRBJ1-6; 7 bases fit TRBD1. This CDR3 spans 15 amino acids. Germline assignment: CDR1 MDHEN and CDR2 SYDVKM. The junction had 7 bases not matched to a gene; V was cut back by 3 bases and J by 8 bases. CDR3 bases: TGTGCCAGCAGTTTCGGGCAGGGGGGGCATTCACCCCTCCACTTT. Translated: CASSFGQGGHSPLHF.

This clonotype was seen at least ten times. The genes are TRBV3-1 and TRBJ2-5; 7 bases fit TRBD1. Germline V gene data show CDR1 as LGHDT and CDR2 as YNNKEL (reference sequence). This CDR3 is built from 15 residues. V lost 1 base to trimming and J lost 5 bases; unmatched junction nucleotides: 7. The CDR3 loop is CASSQGQGVEETQYF. The DNA of the CDR3 is TGTGCCAGCAGCCAAGGTCAGGGGGTGGAGGAGACCCAGTACTTC.

In this sample, this clonotype turned up many times. The V gene is TRBV29-1, the J gene TRBJ1-4, with 7 bases matching TRBD1. The V segment lost 4 bases and the J segment 6 bases; nucleotides outside the gene matches: 5. The germline V gene has CDR1 SQVTM and CDR2 ANQGSEA. This CDR3 has 13 amino acids. CDR3 bases: TGCAGCGTTGGGACAGGTTGGGATGAAAAACTGTTTTTT. As protein: CSVGTGWDEKLFF.

This clonotype was observed at least ten times. The chain carries TRBV18 and TRBJ2-5, with 11 bases that match TRBD2. J lost 4 bases, V lost 3 bases, and 10 bases had no gene match. The CDR3 sequence is 17 residues long. Looked up from germline, CDR1 is KGHSH and CDR2 is LQKENI. Written as DNA, the CDR3 is TGTGCCAGCTCACCCCCACTAGCGGGGGCGCTCGGAGAGACCCAGTACTTC. Translating gives CASSPPLAGALGETQYF.

This clonotype was counted ten times or more. This chain joins TRBV6-2 or TRBV6-3 and TRBJ1-5; 8 nucleotides line up with TRBD1. The ends lost 8 bases at V and 2 bases at J; junction bases unmatched: 8. Germline V gene lookup returns CDR1 MNHEY and CDR2 SVGEGT. The CDR3 covers 15 residues. CDR3 sequence reads: CASPRGQGRNQPQHF. The DNA of the CDR3 is TGTGCCAGCCCTCGAGGACAGGGCCGCAATCAGCCCCAGCATTTT.

This clonotype was counted a few times. A much larger clone differs by one base, so this may be a read error. The rearrangement joins TRBV3-1 to TRBJ2-5; 7 bases align to TRBD2. This CDR3 contains 15 residues. Looked up from germline, CDR1 is LGHDT and CDR2 is YNNKEL (reference sequence). V lost 8 bases, J lost 2 bases, and 11 bases stayed unmatched. The CDR3 sequence is CASCTTSDLQETQYF. In DNA, the CDR3 is TGTGCCAGCTGCACAACTAGCGACTTACAAGAGACCCAGTACTTC.

This clonotype was found many times. This sequence joins TRBV27 and TRBJ2-3; perhaps D is TRBD1 or TRBD2 (7 bases each). CDR1 MNHEY and CDR2 SMNVEV come from the germline V gene (reference sequence). Trimming removed 3 bases at V and 3 bases at J, with 22 bases between. The CDR3 contains 18 residues. CDR3 amino acids: CASSLLGGGLGRTDTQYF. The CDR3 region has the DNA TGTGCCAGCAGTTTGTTGGGAGGGGGCTTAGGTAGGACAGATACGCAGTATTTT.

This clonotype was seen at least ten times. The V and J genes are TRBV7-3 and TRBJ1-1; the D gene is possibly TRBD1 (5 bases). The V and J ends lost 0 bases and 1 base respectively, with 9 bases between them. This CDR3 region has 15 residues. Germline-derived CDR1 and CDR2 are SGHTA and FQGTGA. Here the CDR3 reads CASSLTGAKNTEAFF. The CDR3 DNA reads as TGTGCCAGCAGCTTAACAGGGGCGAAGAACACTGAAGCTTTCTTT.

Note on this clonotype: This may be a read error, as it is one base from a much larger clone. The V and J genes are TRBV18 and TRBJ2-4, with D perhaps matching TRBD2 (6 bases). Trimming removed 2 bases at V and 8 bases at J, with 13 bases between. The germline V gene has CDR1 KGHSH and CDR2 LQKENI. CDR3 length equals 14 residues. The CDR3 bases are TGTGCCAGCTCACCATCGAGGGAGGAGTACATTCAGTACTTC. Encoded protein: CASSPSREEYIQYF.

This clonotype has at least ten counts. The chain has TRBV3-1 and TRBJ1-2, with TRBD1 as a possible D gene (6 bases). The germline V and J ends were trimmed by 4 bases and 7 bases, with 10 bases remaining between them. Germline values: CDR1 LGHDT, CDR2 YNNKEL (reference sequence). The CDR3 runs to 12 residues. CDR3 DNA: TGTGCCAGCAGCCTTACAGGGTCTGGCTACACCTTC. Its protein product is CASSLTGSGYTF. The whole variable domain, remainder taken from reference TRBV3-1 and TRBJ1-2, is DTAVSQTPKYLVTQMGNDKSIKCEQNLGHDTMYWYKQDSKKFLKIMFSYNNKELIINETVPNRFSPKSPDKAHLNLHINSLELGDSAVYFCASSLTGSGYTFGSGTRLTVV.

This clonotype was observed many times. This chain uses TRBV20-1 with TRBJ2-5, with TRBD2 as a possible D gene (6 bases). Between the trimmed V and J ends, which lost 5 bases and 0 bases, there was a span of 25 bases. This CDR3 region has 18 residues. Germline CDR1 and CDR2: DFQATT and SNEGSKA (reference sequence). CDR3 residues: CSAPEGSGHLSYQETQYF. The CDR3 DNA reads TGCAGTGCTCCTGAGGGTAGCGGCCACCTATCGTACCAAGAGACCCAGTACTTC.

This clonotype showed up many times. This rearrangement joins TRBV7-8 to TRBJ2-4; D remains ambiguous. Germline loops: CDR1 SGHVS, CDR2 FQNEAQ. The CDR3 consists of 15 residues. V lost 5 bases and J lost 0, with 11 bases in between. CDR3 residues: CASSKSWGAKNIQYF. The CDR3 region has the DNA TGTGCCAGCAGCAAGTCTTGGGGAGCCAAAAACATTCAGTACTTC.

This clonotype was observed many times. One end of the junction is discordant with germline, which a read error may explain. V gene TRBV18 combines with J gene TRBJ1-5; 8 bases match TRBD1. The CDR3 covers 13 residues. Germline assignment: CDR1 KGHSH and CDR2 LQKENI. DNA of the CDR3: TGTGCCAGCTCAGGGACAGGCAACCAGCCCCAGCATTTT. Translating gives CASSGTGNQPQHF.

This clonotype was recorded many times. This sequence joins TRBV11-2 and TRBJ1-3, with D perhaps matching TRBD1 (5 bases). V was clipped by 6 bases and J by 0 bases, with 6 bases between them. The CDR3 extends over 13 amino acids. Germline-derived CDR1 and CDR2 are SGHAT and FQNNGV. The CDR3 is CASSRGSGNTIYF. CDR3 sequence (DNA): TGTGCCAGCAGTAGGGGCTCTGGAAACACCATATATTTT.

This clonotype has a count of ten or more. V and J are TRBV29-1 and TRBJ1-1, with TRBD1 as a possible D gene (6 bases). CDR3 length equals 11 residues. Deletions cut 7 bases from V and 10 bases from J, with 16 bases between. From germline, CDR1 is SQVTM and CDR2 ANQGSEA. The CDR3 spells CSGEGGRRAFF. The CDR3 DNA reads as TGCAGCGGCGAGGGGGGGAGGAGAGCTTTCTTT. Using reference TRBV29-1 and TRBJ1-1 for the parts outside the CDR3, the full variable domain is SAVISQKPSRDICQRGTSLTIQCQVDSQVTMMFWYRQQPGQSLTLIATANQGSEATYESGFVIDKFPISRPNLTFSTLTVSNMSPEDSSIYLCSGEGGRRAFFGQGTRLTVV.

Many counts were recorded for this clonotype. This sequence joins TRBV4-1 and TRBJ2-1; 7 positions match TRBD1. Trimming removed 9 bases from V and 4 bases from J; junction bases left unmatched: 9. The CDR3 runs 14 residues. Germline-derived CDR1 and CDR2 are MGHRA and YSYEKL. The CDR3 nucleotides are TGCGCCAGTGGTGACAGGGCCTCTTACAATGAGCAGTTCTTC. This sequence encodes CASGDRASYNEQFF.

There are many counts of this clonotype. The chain is built from TRBV7-8 and TRBJ2-4; 7 bases fit TRBD1. V was pared by 5 bases and J by 3 bases, with 13 bases of the junction left unmatched. The CDR3 is 17 amino acids. The germline CDR1 and CDR2 sequences are SGHVS and FQNEAQ. This chain's CDR3 is CASSIYPGGWGKNIQYF. In DNA form, the CDR3 reads TGTGCCAGCAGCATTTATCCAGGGGGATGGGGCAAAAACATTCAGTACTTC.

This clonotype was seen repeatedly, ten times or more. The chain carries TRBV7-2 and TRBJ1-2, with D perhaps matching TRBD1 (5 bases). Per the germline V gene, CDR1 is SGHTA and CDR2 is FQGNSA. V was shortened by 5 bases and J by 8 bases, with 18 bases between the two germline ends. The CDR3 runs 14 residues. The CDR3 DNA reads as TGTGCCAGCAGCGCCTCGGGACCCGCTATCGGCTACACCTTC. Its protein is CASSASGPAIGYTF.

This clonotype was detected ten times or more. The chain carries TRBV4-3 and TRBJ1-6, with D maybe TRBD1 (5 bases). Germline loops: CDR1 LGHNA, CDR2 YSLEER. The CDR3 contains 15 residues. V lost 0 bases, J lost 7 bases, and 10 bases lay in between. The CDR3 here is CASSQDLGQNSPLHF. CDR3 sequence (DNA): TGCGCCAGCAGCCAAGATCTAGGACAAAATTCACCCCTCCACTTT.

This clonotype has at least ten counts. The rearrangement uses TRBV5-1 and TRBJ2-2, with a possible D match to TRBD1 (6 bases). Trimming left V 0 bases short and J 2 bases short, with 14 bases between. This CDR3 contains 17 residues. Germline V gene lookup returns CDR1 SGHRS and CDR2 YFSETQ. The CDR3 DNA reads TGCGCCAGCAGCTTGGGGGGGCCGATCGTCAACACCGGGGAGCTGTTTTTT. Its protein product is CASSLGGPIVNTGELFF.

This clonotype showed up many times. V and J are TRBV25-1 and TRBJ1-2, with 7 bases matching TRBD1. V trimming: 6 bases; J trimming: 0 bases; junction bases outside the gene matches: 28. Germline CDR1 is MGHDK and CDR2 is SYGVNS. This CDR3 is 22 amino acids long. The CDR3 DNA sequence: TGTGCCAGCAGGATCCCGGCGGGTCGAGGGACGATACAGGGGACAGCTAACTATGGCTACACCTTC. Amino acid sequence: CASRIPAGRGTIQGTANYGYTF.

Ten or more counts support this clonotype. The CDR3 is CASSLNSGGIGEQFF. As DNA, the CDR3 is TGTGCCAGCAGTTTAAATAGCGGGGGGATCGGTGAGCAGTTCTTC. The chain is built from TRBV12-3 or TRBV12-4 and TRBJ2-1; TRBD2 agrees at 10 bases. This CDR3 spans 15 amino acids. V gave up 2 bases and J gave up 9 bases; unmatched junction bases: 7.